Shown below are 8 T cell receptor beta chains from a single sample sequenced in a study of vaccination and CD4 T cells after COVID-19. Regarding treatment: approximately nine-day PBMC culture with coronavirus spike peptide pools or control peptides (ViraFEST assay). The study sequenced cultured CD4+ T cell DNA using the Oncomine TCR Beta short-read assay. TCRdb processed the PCR reads anew with MiXCR; each CDR3 protein has one entry. The repertoire includes approximately 20,000 distinct CDR3 sequences, under 60% of them detected once, and 9% to 10% sits in the top ten. These receptors are not linked to any known antigen. Sequencing used CD4+ T cells from blood, cultured in vitro. These receptors all come from a human donor who had recovered from COVID-19.

V gene TRBV19 combines with J gene TRBJ1-6, with D maybe TRBD1 (5 bases). The CDR3 has 16 amino acids. V lost 6 bases, J lost 7 bases, and 19 bases lay in between. Germline V CDR1 and CDR2: LNHDA, SQIVND (reference sequence). CDR3 in amino acids: CASRGRTPGRNSPLHF. CDR3 coding DNA: TGTGCCAGTAGGGGACGGACCCCGGGAAGAAATTCACCCCTCCACTTT.

This clonotype was found a few times. The J gene is TRBJ1-5, the V gene TRBV2; perhaps TRBD1 as D (5 bases). CDR3 length: 13 residues. CDR1 SNHLY and CDR2 FYNNEI come from the germline V gene. Trimming stripped 8 bases from V and 2 bases from J, with 10 bases between. CDR3 loop: CASVDNRNQPQHF. The CDR3 DNA reads as TGTGCCAGCGTGGACAATCGCAATCAGCCCCAGCATTTT.

The V call is TRBV7-3, the J call TRBJ2-2; 8 bases are shared with TRBD2. After removal of 4 bases from V and 5 bases from J, the junction contained 6 bases not matched to a gene. The CDR3 spans 15 residues. CDR1 and CDR2 from the germline V gene are SGHTA and FQGTGA. The CDR3 sequence is CASSSRAGVTGELFF. The DNA for the CDR3 is TGTGCCAGCAGCTCGAGAGCGGGAGTAACCGGGGAGCTGTTTTTT. Supplemented by reference TRBV7-3 and TRBJ2-2, the full variable domain reads GAGVSQTPSNKVTEKGKYVELRCDPISGHTALYWYRQSLGQGPEFLIYFQGTGAADDSGLPNDRFFAVRPEGSVSTLKIQRTERGDSAVYLCASSSRAGVTGELFFGEGSRLTVL.

The V gene is TRBV2, the J gene TRBJ2-7, with 8 positions matching TRBD1. The germline CDR1 and CDR2 sequences are SNHLY and FYNNEI. Unmatched junction bases numbered 10, after V lost 8 bases and J lost 1 base. This CDR3 is 15 amino acids long. The CDR3 coding sequence is TGTGCCAGCCTTAAGGGGCGACAGGGGTCCTACGAGCAGTACTTC. It encodes CASLKGRQGSYEQYF.

The chain couples TRBV20-1 to TRBJ2-3; D is uncertain. The CDR3 is 13 amino acids. The germline V and J ends were trimmed by 6 bases and 2 bases, with 12 bases remaining between them. Germline lookup yields CDR1 DFQATT and CDR2 SNEGSKA (reference sequence). The CDR3 DNA follows: TGCAGTGCCCCGGAAGGGTCCACAGATACGCAGTATTTT. Protein sequence: CSAPEGSTDTQYF.

A few counts support this clonotype. The rearrangement links TRBV19 to TRBJ1-1; D is undetermined. Germline loops: CDR1 LNHDA, CDR2 SQIVND (reference sequence). The CDR3 is made up of 12 amino acids. V was pared by 6 bases and J by 2 bases, with 7 bases between. CDR3 amino acids: CASSHRNTEAFF. As DNA, the CDR3 is TGTGCCAGTAGCCACAGAAACACTGAAGCTTTCTTT.

This clonotype was seen only a few times. The chain recombines TRBV27 with TRBJ2-3; perhaps D is TRBD1 or TRBD2 (7 bases each). Trimming stripped 3 bases from V and 4 bases from J, with 20 bases between. CDR1 and CDR2 from the germline V gene are MNHEY and SMNVEV (reference sequence). There are 17 residues in the CDR3. The CDR3: CASSLTWEGASSDTQYF. CDR3 sequence (DNA): TGTGCCAGCAGTTTGACCTGGGAGGGGGCGTCGTCAGATACGCAGTATTTT.

This clonotype has more than one count but fewer than ten. The genes are TRBV11-3 and TRBJ2-3; 7 nucleotides line up with TRBD2. CDR1 SGHNT and CDR2 YENEEA come from the germline V gene. Trimming at V came to 1 base and at J to 4 bases, leaving 5 bases not matched to a gene. This CDR3 has 15 residues. The chain's CDR3 is CASSLGLADADTQYF. The CDR3 region has the DNA TGTGCCAGCAGCTTAGGGCTAGCGGACGCAGATACGCAGTATTTT.